This entry features one T cell receptor beta chain sequence. At the DNA level, this CDR3 is encoded by other sequences in the same sample as well. Method: immunoSEQ multiplex PCR; TCRdb's copy keeps in-frame clones and lacks some. Of under 1,900,000 clones listed, 98% are singletons. The CDR3 covers 11 residues. The ends were cut back, 5 bases at V and 6 bases at J, with 5 bases in the middle. CDR1 is MDHEN and CDR2 is SYDVKM in the germline V gene. This specimen comes from a study of shared clonotypes between healthy human individuals. This clonotype originated in a man aged 30 to 39 in good health. The sample consisted of naive CD4+ T cells sorted from blood. As to subset: CD45RA+ positively selected. The J gene is TRBJ2-1, the V gene TRBV28; D not certain. As DNA, the CDR3 is TGTGCCAGCAGTAGCCGCAATGAGCAGTTCTTC. Translated, it gives CASSSRNEQFF.